These 30 T cell receptor beta chains came from one sample sequenced in a study of T cells in women clearing cervical HPV infection. Sequenced by immunoSEQ multiplex PCR; TCRdb stores in-frame clones only, minus some. The sample is made up of about 39,000 clones, and the top ten hold less than 6% of it. What was sequenced was blood buffy coat. These receptors all stem from a woman aged 18 to 75 with a cervical HPV16 infection that either progressed to CIN3+ or cleared (not recorded which).

Details on this clone: The read terminates 3 residues ahead of where the CDR3 ends, so the germline J gene completes it. V gene TRBV5-4 combines with J gene TRBJ2-3; TRBD1 matches 8 bases. CDR1 SGHNT and CDR2 YYREEE come from the germline V gene (reference sequence). V was clipped by 4 bases and J by 2 bases; unmatched bases: 9. The CDR3 is 16 residues long. The CDR3 bases that were read are TGTGCCAGCAGCGCACGACAGGGGACCTACACAGATACG. It codes for CASSARQGTYTDT. In full, the CDR3 is CASSARQGTYTDTQYF.

Concerning this clone: Sequencing ends 3 residues short of the CDR3 end; the germline J gene provides the rest. The gene calls are TRBV30 and TRBJ2-1; D perhaps matches TRBD2 (6 bases). The CDR3 has 15 amino acids. Trimming removed 2 bases at V and 7 bases at J, with 18 bases between. From germline, CDR1 is GTSNPN and CDR2 SVGIG (reference sequence). The CDR3 DNA, read in part, is TGTGCCTGGAGTACCTGGGGAGGATCGGGGAATGAG. Translating it yields CAWSTWGGSGNE. The whole CDR3 sequence is CAWSTWGGSGNEQFF.

With regard to this clone: One junction end disagrees with the germline gene, perhaps due to a read error. The read stops 3 residues short of the end of the CDR3; the missing end is completed from the germline J gene. V and J are TRBV7-9 and TRBJ2-1; possibly TRBD1 for D (5 bases). CDR3 length: 12 residues. Germline V lookup: CDR1 SEHNR, CDR2 FQNEAQ (reference sequence). Partial CDR3 DNA: TGTTCCAGCAGCTTACTGGGGCATGAG. Encoded protein: CSSSLLGHE. The CDR3 in full is CSSSLLGHEQFF. The complete variable domain, with remaining parts taken from reference TRBV7-9 and TRBJ2-1, reads DTGVSQNPRHKITKRGQNVTFRCDPISEHNRLYWYRQTLGQGPEFLTYFQNEAQLEKSRLLSDRFSAERPKGSFSTLEIQRTEQGDSAMYLCSSSLLGHEQFFGPGTRLTVL.

Here the CDR3 reads CASSPYGQFYGYTF. The sequenced CDR3 bases are TGTGCCAGCAGCCCATACGGACAGTTCTATGGC. The chain is built from TRBV7-2 and TRBJ1-2; D might be TRBD1 (6 bases). Sequencing ends 3 residues short of the CDR3 end; the germline J gene provides the rest. The length of the CDR3 is 14 residues. V was clipped by 5 bases and J by 4 bases, with 14 bases between them. The germline V gene encodes CDR1 SGHTA and CDR2 FQGNSA. The full variable domain, its missing parts supplied by reference TRBV7-2 and TRBJ1-2, is GAGVSQSPSNKVTEKGKDVELRCDPISGHTALYWYRQSLGQGLEFLIYFQGNSAPDKSGLPSDRFSAERTGGSVSTLTIQRTQQEDSAVYLCASSPYGQFYGYTFGSGTRLTVV.

Of note for this clone: The read ends 3 residues before the CDR3 terminus; that terminus is restored from the germline J gene. J is TRBJ2-3 and V is TRBV6-4; 11 nucleotides line up with TRBD2. Trimming cost V 2 bases and J 4 bases; bases outside gene matches: 5. CDR3 length: 16 residues. From germline, CDR1 is MRHNA and CDR2 SNTAGT. The DNA read from the CDR3 is TGTGCCAGCAGTGACCTTAGCGGGGGGGCTGCAGATACG. Translating gives CASSDLSGGAADT. The entire CDR3 is CASSDLSGGAADTQYF.

To note about this clone: The observed sequence ends 3 residues before the CDR3 terminus, with the missing tail filled in from the germline J gene. J is TRBJ2-7 and V is TRBV5-1; D is unclear. Germline V lookup: CDR1 SGHRS, CDR2 YFSETQ. V dropped 1 base and J dropped 2 bases, with 10 bases sitting between them. The CDR3 is 14 amino acids. CDR3 amino acids: CASSLSPEAYEQYF. The covered CDR3 bases are TGCGCCAGCAGCTTGAGTCCAGAGGCCTACGAG.

About this clone itself: The read halts 3 residues ahead of the CDR3 end, with the missing end drawn from the germline J gene. The chain recombines TRBV10-3 with TRBJ1-2; no clear D. This CDR3 contains 17 residues. Germline CDR1 is ENHRY and CDR2 is SYGVKD. V was cut by 0 bases and J by 3 bases, with 17 bases left in between. CDR3 DNA, as far as it was read: TGTGCCATCAGTGAGTCTACCGGCCCCGCGAGGGACTATGGC. Translated, it gives CAISESTGPARDYG. The entire CDR3 protein reads CAISESTGPARDYGYTF.

As concerns this clone: Coverage ceases 3 residues before the CDR3 finishes, and the germline J gene fills in the end. The chain has TRBV10-2 and TRBJ1-4; 7 positions match TRBD1. This CDR3 has 12 residues. The ends lost 8 bases at V and 4 bases at J; junction bases unmatched: 1. Germline V gene data show CDR1 as WSHSY and CDR2 as SAAADI. The part of the CDR3 DNA that was read is TGCGCCAGCCGGGACAGTAATGAAAAA. Protein product: CASRDSNEK. The whole CDR3 region reads CASRDSNEKLFF.

As to this clone: From the germline J gene comes the end of the CDR3, since the read stops 3 residues before it. The J gene is TRBJ2-1, the V gene TRBV7-9; 11 bases line up with TRBD2. The CDR3 has 15 residues. The V segment lost 1 base and the J segment 8 bases; nucleotides outside the gene matches: 4. The germline gives CDR1 SEHNR, CDR2 FQNEAQ (reference sequence). CDR3 sequence: CASSLVSGGAYEQFF. The sequenced CDR3 bases are TGTGCCAGCAGCTTAGTTAGCGGGGGGGCCTATGAG.

As regards this clone: The sequence runs out 3 residues before the end of the CDR3; the remainder is reconstructed from the germline J gene. The V and J genes are TRBV19 and TRBJ2-2; D is ambiguous. CDR3 length: 15 residues. V lost 3 bases and J 1 base, leaving 9 bases between the germline ends. Germline values: CDR1 LNHDA, CDR2 SQIVND (reference sequence). This CDR3 reads CASSMRGENTGELFF. CDR3 DNA, as far as it was read: TGTGCCAGTAGTATGCGCGGAGAGAACACCGGGGAG.

Of note for this clone: From the germline J gene comes the end of the CDR3, since the read stops 3 residues before it. The chain has TRBV5-1 and TRBJ2-3, with TRBD1 as a possible D gene (6 bases). The germline V gene encodes CDR1 SGHRS and CDR2 YFSETQ. CDR3 size: 14 residues. Trimming shortened V by 4 bases and J by 0 bases, and 9 bases separated the two germline ends. CDR3 protein: CASSPTGSTDTQYF. The covered CDR3 bases are TGCGCCAGCAGCCCCACAGGGAGCACAGATACG.

As regards this clone: Read coverage stops 3 residues before the CDR3 terminus; the germline J gene supplies the remainder. The chain joins TRBV5-1 to TRBJ1-1; tentatively, D is TRBD1 (5 bases). Germline V gene lookup returns CDR1 SGHRS and CDR2 YFSETQ. V shed 0 bases and J shed 4 bases, with 7 bases lying between them. This CDR3 contains 13 residues. The CDR3 spells CASSLGQSTEAFF. The part of the CDR3 DNA that was read is TGCGCCAGCAGCTTGGGACAGAGCACTGAA.

On this clone: The missing CDR3 end, 3 residues past where the read stops, is filled in from the germline J gene. This chain connects TRBV19 to TRBJ2-2, with D uncertain. V was cut by 8 bases and J by 1 base, with 14 bases left in between. Germline CDR1 LNHDA, CDR2 SQIVND (reference sequence). The CDR3 totals 15 residues. The CDR3: CASRGTTGNTGELFF. Partial CDR3 DNA: TGTGCCAGTCGAGGTACTACGGGGAACACCGGGGAG.

Details on this clone: The CDR3 goes on 3 residues after the read ends, and that part is filled in from the germline J gene. The chain couples TRBV5-1 to TRBJ2-2; TRBD1 might be the D (6 bases). V lost 2 bases and J 7 bases, leaving 15 bases between the germline ends. Germline values: CDR1 SGHRS, CDR2 YFSETQ. This CDR3 contains 15 residues. CDR3: CASSLKSGVHGELFF. The sequenced part of the CDR3 DNA is TGCGCCAGCAGCTTAAAATCAGGGGTACACGGGGAG.

For this clone: Read data end 3 residues before the CDR3 end; the end is taken from the germline J gene. The chain links TRBV6-1 to TRBJ1-2; 9 bases fit TRBD1. The CDR3 length is 14 residues. Per the germline V gene, CDR1 is MNHNS and CDR2 is SASEGT. The sequenced part of the CDR3 DNA is TGTGCCAGCAGTGACCTACAGGGGGCGGCCGGC. Translation: CASSDLQGAAG. The whole CDR3 is CASSDLQGAAGYTF.

The CDR3 loop reads CASSVELQDKNIQYF. Partial CDR3 DNA: TGTGCCAGCAGTGTCGAGTTACAAGACAAAAACATT. This chain joins TRBV2 and TRBJ2-4; D is undetermined. The DNA ends 3 residues before the CDR3 does, and the rest of the CDR3 is filled in from the germline J gene. CDR3 length: 15 amino acids. V gave up 4 bases and J gave up 3 bases, with 13 bases separating them. Germline CDR1 and CDR2: SNHLY and FYNNEI.

The covered CDR3 bases are TGTGCCAGCAGCTTAGGACAGGGAGTTGGGACC. Residues: CASSLGQGVGT. The whole CDR3 region reads CASSLGQGVGTQYF. The gene calls are TRBV11-3 and TRBJ2-5, with TRBD1 matching 7 bases. The DNA ends 3 residues before the CDR3 does, and the rest of the CDR3 is filled in from the germline J gene. Germline V CDR1 and CDR2: SGHNT, YENEEA. The CDR3 is 14 residues long. Trimming cost V 1 base and J 7 bases; bases outside gene matches: 6.

A note on this clone: The read comes to an end 3 residues before the CDR3 does, leaving the germline J gene to fill in the end. The rearrangement joins TRBV16 to TRBJ1-3; 12 bases line up with TRBD1. CDR1 KGHSY and CDR2 FQNENV come from the germline V gene. Unmatched junction bases numbered 6, after V lost 0 bases and J lost 3 bases. The CDR3 has 18 residues. The CDR3 here is CASSQSGDRGLLGNTIYF. CDR3 DNA (partial): TGTGCCAGCAGCCAATCCGGGGACAGGGGGCTTCTTGGAAACACC. Variable domain in full (rest from reference TRBV16 and TRBJ1-3): GEEVAQTPKHLVRGEGQKAKLYCAPIKGHSYVFWYQQVLKNEFKFLISFQNENVFDETGMPKERFSAKCLPNSPCSLEIQATKLEDSAVYFCASSQSGDRGLLGNTIYFGEGSWLTVV.

A word on this clone: From the germline J gene comes the end of the CDR3, since the read stops 3 residues before it. The rearrangement uses TRBV19 and TRBJ2-1; 8 bases line up with TRBD1. The CDR3 is 13 residues long. Germline-derived CDR1 and CDR2 are LNHDA and SQIVND (reference sequence). V was pared by 11 bases and J by 3 bases, with 6 bases of the junction left unmatched. The CDR3 loop reads CAFRGHIYNEQFF. CDR3 bases read: TGTGCCTTCAGGGGGCACATCTACAATGAG.

As regards this clone: The read terminates 3 residues before the CDR3 end, so the remaining end is supplied by the germline J gene. V is TRBV5-1 and J is TRBJ1-1, with TRBD1 matching over 8 bases. Unmatched junction bases numbered 2, after V lost 0 bases and J lost 4 bases. Germline V lookup: CDR1 SGHRS, CDR2 YFSETQ. CDR3 length: 14 residues. CDR3 bases read: TGCGCCAGCAGCTTGGGGGACAGGATCACTGAA. Translating it yields CASSLGDRITE. Given in full, the CDR3 is CASSLGDRITEAFF.

Incomplete CDR3 DNA: TGCGCCAGCAGTAGTGACAGGGTAATCGAG. This codes for CASSSDRVIE. Given in full, the CDR3 is CASSSDRVIEQYF. The V call is TRBV5-1, the J call TRBJ2-7, with 7 bases that match TRBD1. The read finishes 3 residues shy of the CDR3 end, and the germline J gene is used to complete it. Trimming at V came to 5 bases and at J to 6 bases, leaving 8 bases not matched to a gene. Germline V gene sequence: CDR1 SGHRS, CDR2 YFSETQ. The CDR3 has 13 amino acids.

On this clone: The CDR3 extends 3 residues past the end of the read, so its final part is completed from the germline J gene. The rearrangement uses TRBV2 and TRBJ2-1; 10 nucleotides agree with TRBD1. The germline V gene encodes CDR1 SNHLY and CDR2 FYNNEI. Trimming cost V 0 bases and J 7 bases; bases outside gene matches: 6. CDR3 length: 16 residues. CDR3 residues: CASSEARTGGLNEQFF. The DNA read from the CDR3 is TGTGCCAGCAGTGAAGCAAGGACAGGGGGGTTAAATGAG. The complete variable domain, with remaining parts taken from reference TRBV2 and TRBJ2-1, reads EPEVTQTPSHQVTQMGQEVILRCVPISNHLYFYWYRQILGQKVEFLVSFYNNEISEKSEIFDDQFSVERPDGSNFTLKIRSTKLEDSAMYFCASSEARTGGLNEQFFGPGTRLTVL.

About this clone itself: Read sequence stops 3 residues before the CDR3 end, and the germline J gene provides the missing end. The chain joins TRBV19 to TRBJ2-4; 8 nucleotides agree with TRBD1. After removal of 5 bases from V and 0 bases from J, the junction contained 18 bases not matched to a gene. The CDR3 consists of 20 residues. Germline CDR1 and CDR2: LNHDA and SQIVND (reference sequence). Incomplete CDR3 DNA: TGTGCCAGTAGTCCCAAAGGGGGGACAGGAGGCTCAATAGCCAAAAACATT. It codes for CASSPKGGTGGSIAKNI. The complete CDR3 reads CASSPKGGTGGSIAKNIQYF. Drawing the rest from reference TRBV19 and TRBJ2-4, the complete variable domain is DGGITQSPKYLFRKEGQNVTLSCEQNLNHDAMYWYRQDPGQGLRLIYYSQIVNDFQKGDIAEGYSVSREKKESFPLTVTSAQKNPTAFYLCASSPKGGTGGSIAKNIQYFGAGTRLSVL.

Turning to this clone: The sequence runs out 3 residues before the end of the CDR3; the remainder is reconstructed from the germline J gene. V usage is TRBV12-3 or TRBV12-4 and J usage is TRBJ2-7, with D perhaps matching TRBD1 (6 bases). The CDR3 is made up of 13 amino acids. The ends were cut back, 6 bases at V and 3 bases at J, with 12 bases in the middle. The CDR3 loop is CASSPRGSYEQYF. The CDR3 bases that were read are TGTGCCAGCAGCCCCAGGGGTAGCTACGAG.

With respect to this clone: The read terminates 3 residues ahead of where the CDR3 ends, so the germline J gene completes it. The rearrangement links TRBV5-4 to TRBJ2-3, with 11 bases identical to TRBD2. V lost 7 bases and J lost 1; bases outside the gene matches: 2. Germline V gene data show CDR1 as SGHNT and CDR2 as YYREEE (reference sequence). This CDR3 has 14 amino acids. CDR3 bases read: TGTGCCAGCCGACTAGCGGGGCGCACAGATACG. Its translation: CASRLAGRTDT. The entire CDR3 reads CASRLAGRTDTQYF.

Comment on this clone: The observed sequence ends 3 residues before the CDR3 terminus, with the missing tail filled in from the germline J gene. J is TRBJ1-3 and V is TRBV2; D may be TRBD1 (5 bases). Germline V gene data show CDR1 as SNHLY and CDR2 as FYNNEI. Trimming removed 1 base from V and 0 bases from J, with 7 bases in between. This CDR3 contains 15 residues. CDR3 residues: CASSEEGSSGNTIYF. CDR3 DNA (partial): TGTGCCAGCAGTGAAGAGGGGAGCTCTGGAAACACC.

To note about this clone: The observed sequence ends 3 residues before the CDR3 terminus, with the missing tail filled in from the germline J gene. The V and J genes are TRBV5-1 and TRBJ2-2; 8 positions agree with TRBD1. Germline values: CDR1 SGHRS, CDR2 YFSETQ. V was pared by 0 bases and J by 6 bases, with 10 bases of the junction left unmatched. There are 17 residues in the CDR3. The CDR3 spells CASSLAGDRIFAGELFF. CDR3 DNA, as far as it was read: TGCGCCAGCAGCTTGGCAGGGGACAGGATTTTCGCCGGGGAG.

To note about this clone: The read is 3 residues too short to cover the CDR3 end, so that end is filled in from the germline J gene. The rearrangement joins TRBV19 to TRBJ1-1, with D perhaps matching TRBD1 (6 bases). The CDR3 covers 14 residues. Germline CDR1 and CDR2: LNHDA and SQIVND (reference sequence). Trimming took 7 bases from V and 7 from J, leaving 19 bases between them. CDR3 sequence reads: CASTPERGKNEAFF. The DNA read from the CDR3 is TGTGCCAGTACCCCCGAAAGGGGGAAAAATGAA.

Of note for this clone: The read terminates 3 residues ahead of where the CDR3 ends, so the germline J gene completes it. The chain couples TRBV5-4 to TRBJ2-3, with 13 bases aligning to TRBD2. CDR1 and CDR2 (germline): SGHNT, YYREEE (reference sequence). The V and J ends lost 5 bases and 6 bases, in that order; junction bases with no gene match: 9. This CDR3 is built from 16 residues. CDR3 in amino acids: CASSRTSGGGSDTQYF. Incomplete CDR3 DNA: TGTGCCAGCAGTCGGACTAGCGGGGGAGGAAGTGATACG.

With respect to this clone: The sequenced fragment ends 3 residues before the CDR3 boundary, so the rest is inferred from the germline J gene. J is TRBJ2-3 and V is TRBV20-1; 8 nucleotides agree with TRBD2. CDR3 length: 14 residues. With 6 bases clipped from V and 0 bases from J, the junction kept 5 bases outside the gene matches. CDR1 is DFQATT, CDR2 SNEGSKA, per germline (reference sequence). The CDR3 sequence is CSAAASGSTDTQYF. The part of the CDR3 DNA that was read is TGCAGTGCCGCGGCTAGCGGGAGCACAGATACG.